A single sample is the source of the 8 T cell receptor beta chains below, sequenced in a study of CD8 T cells in ankylosing spondylitis. TCRdb used MiXCR to reprocess the 5' RACE reads, holding one entry per CDR3 protein. Of around 32,000 distinct CDR3 sequences listed, 7.2% are singletons. The specimen sequenced was blood, either unsorted or a sorted T cell fraction (not recorded which). These receptors came from a male donor with ankylosing spondylitis or in good health (not recorded which).

The table lists this clonotype with many counts. This sequence joins TRBV9 and TRBJ2-4; TRBD2 is a possible D gene (6 bases). The V gene lost 4 bases and the J gene lost 6 bases, with 17 bases spanning the gap. Germline V gene sequence: CDR1 SGDLS, CDR2 YYNGEE. This CDR3 comprises 15 residues. In DNA, the CDR3 is TGTGCCAGCAGCTCCATTGGGCTAGCGACAAACATTCAGTACTTC. Amino acid sequence: CASSSIGLATNIQYF.

This clonotype was counted at least ten times. This rearrangement joins TRBV28 to TRBJ2-1; 14 bases agree with TRBD2. V gave up 11 bases and J gave up 8 bases; unmatched junction bases: 8. The CDR3 totals 14 residues. From germline, CDR1 is MDHEN and CDR2 SYDVKM. The CDR3 loop is CAALTSGRVDEQFF. CDR3 nucleotide sequence: TGTGCCGCCCTGACTAGCGGGAGGGTAGATGAGCAGTTCTTC.

The sample holds a few counts of this clonotype. CDR3 sequence: CASSPEGTFSEQYF. The CDR3 DNA is TGTGCCAGCAGCCCAGAGGGGACCTTCTCCGAGCAGTACTTC. The chain combines TRBV3-2 with TRBJ2-7. TRBV3-2 is listed as a pseudogene. This CDR3 is built from 14 residues.

This clonotype has ten or more counts. The chain employs TRBV7-2 and TRBJ1-6; TRBD1 matches 7 bases. The J segment lost 6 bases and the V segment lost 5 bases, leaving 7 bases of the junction unmatched. The CDR3 totals 15 residues. The germline V gene has CDR1 SGHTA and CDR2 FQGNSA. CDR3 in amino acids: CASSPHRGSNSPLHF. In DNA form, the CDR3 reads TGTGCCAGCAGCCCTCACAGGGGATCTAATTCACCCCTCCACTTT.

At least ten counts were recorded for this clonotype. The rearrangement joins TRBV21-1 to TRBJ2-7; the table names TRBD1, a call not compared with the DNA. TRBV21-1 is flagged as a pseudogene. The CDR3 has 15 residues. The CDR3 sequence: CASSKRQRGGYEQYF. The CDR3 bases are TGTGCCAGCAGCAAACGCCAGCGGGGCGGGTACGAGCAGTACTTC.

This clonotype was detected ten times or more. One end of the junction is discordant with germline, which a read error may explain. CDR3 bases: TGCTGTGCTAGAGATCGATGGGCTAGCGGGATGTACAATGAGCAGTTCTTC. Its protein is CCARDRWASGMYNEQFF. The V and J genes are TRBV20-1 and TRBJ2-1; 9 bases are a match to TRBD2. Germline lookup yields CDR1 DFQATT and CDR2 SNEGSKA (reference sequence). This CDR3 spans 17 amino acids.

In its sample, this clonotype was seen many times. The chain has TRBV5-1 and TRBJ2-5; TRBD1 aligns across 8 bases. From germline, CDR1 is SGHRS and CDR2 YFSETQ. V dropped 4 bases and J dropped 4; count of bases not matched to a gene: 9. This CDR3 has 15 residues. The CDR3, as DNA: TGCGCCAGCAGCAGGACCGACAGGGGAGGAGAGACCCAGTACTTC. This gives the protein CASSRTDRGGETQYF.

This clonotype showed up many times. The rearrangement uses TRBV27 and TRBJ2-1; TRBD1 aligns across 9 bases. CDR1 and CDR2 from the germline V gene are MNHEY and SMNVEV (reference sequence). V trimming: 6 bases; J trimming: 4 bases; junction bases outside the gene matches: 7. CDR3 size: 15 residues. The CDR3 region is CASSISGTGYNEQFF. The CDR3 DNA reads as TGTGCCAGCAGCATTTCCGGGACAGGGTACAATGAGCAGTTCTTC.